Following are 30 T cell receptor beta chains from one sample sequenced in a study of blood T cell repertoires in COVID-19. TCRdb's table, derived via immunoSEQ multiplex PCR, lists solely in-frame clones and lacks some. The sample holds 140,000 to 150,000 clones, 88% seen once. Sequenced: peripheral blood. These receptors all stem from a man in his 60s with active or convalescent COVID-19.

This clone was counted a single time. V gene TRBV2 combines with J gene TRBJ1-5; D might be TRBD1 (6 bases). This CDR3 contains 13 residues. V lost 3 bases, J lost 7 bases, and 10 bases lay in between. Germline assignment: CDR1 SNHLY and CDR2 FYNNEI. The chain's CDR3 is CASSETGRQPQHF. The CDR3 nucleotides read TGTGCCAGCAGTGAGACAGGACGCCAGCCCCAGCATTTT.

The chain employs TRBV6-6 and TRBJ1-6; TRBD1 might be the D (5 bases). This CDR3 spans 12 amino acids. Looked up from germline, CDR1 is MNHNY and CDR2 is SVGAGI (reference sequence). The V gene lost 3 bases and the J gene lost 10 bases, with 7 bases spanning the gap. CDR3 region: CASSYGGSPLHF. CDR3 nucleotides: TGTGCCAGCAGTTATGGGGGGTCACCCCTCCACTTT.

Here the CDR3 reads CASSSQGGPYEQYF. CDR3 DNA: TGTGCCAGCAGCTCCCAGGGGGGCCCCTACGAGCAGTACTTC. The genes are TRBV7-6 and TRBJ2-7; the D gene is possibly TRBD1 (7 bases). V shed 4 bases and J shed 2 bases, with 12 bases lying between them. The CDR3 is made up of 14 amino acids. Germline V gene sequence: CDR1 SGHVS, CDR2 FNYEAQ.

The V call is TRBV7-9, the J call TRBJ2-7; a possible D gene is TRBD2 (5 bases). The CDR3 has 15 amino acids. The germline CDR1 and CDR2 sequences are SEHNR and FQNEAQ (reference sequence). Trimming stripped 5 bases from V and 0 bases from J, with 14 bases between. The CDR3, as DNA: TGTGCCAGCAGCCCGGGATGGGGAAGCTCCTACGAGCAGTACTTC. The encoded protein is CASSPGWGSSYEQYF.

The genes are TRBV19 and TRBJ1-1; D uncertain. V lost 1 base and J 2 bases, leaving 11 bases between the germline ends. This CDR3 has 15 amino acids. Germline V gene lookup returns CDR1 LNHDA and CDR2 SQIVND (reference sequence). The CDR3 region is CASSIAKPRNTEAFF. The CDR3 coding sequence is TGTGCCAGTAGTATAGCTAAGCCCCGTAACACTGAAGCTTTCTTT.

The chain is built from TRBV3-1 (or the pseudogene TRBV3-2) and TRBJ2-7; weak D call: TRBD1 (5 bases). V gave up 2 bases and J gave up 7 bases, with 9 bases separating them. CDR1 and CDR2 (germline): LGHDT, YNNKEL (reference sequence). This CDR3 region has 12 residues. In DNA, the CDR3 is TGTGCCAGCAGCCAAACAGGCGATGAGCAGTACTTC. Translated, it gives CASSQTGDEQYF.

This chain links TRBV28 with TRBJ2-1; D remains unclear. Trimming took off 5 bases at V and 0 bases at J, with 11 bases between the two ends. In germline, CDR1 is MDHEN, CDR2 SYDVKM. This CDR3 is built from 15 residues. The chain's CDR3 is CASSGEWSSYNEQFF. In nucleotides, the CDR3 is TGTGCCAGCAGTGGTGAGTGGAGCTCCTACAATGAGCAGTTCTTC.

The DNA of the CDR3 is TGTGCCAGCAGCTTAGGGGCAGGCCCGAATAGCAATCAGCCCCAGCATTTT. It specifies CASSLGAGPNSNQPQHF. V is TRBV5-6 and J is TRBJ1-5; perhaps TRBD1 as D (5 bases). The CDR3 length is 17 residues. Trimming took off 2 bases at V and 0 bases at J, with 15 bases between the two ends. Germline V gives CDR1 SGHDT, CDR2 YYEEEE. The whole variable domain, filled in from reference TRBV5-6 and TRBJ1-5, reads DAGVTQSPTHLIKTRGQQVTLRCSPKSGHDTVSWYQQALGQGPQFIFQYYEEEERQRGNFPDRFSGHQFPNYSSELNVNALLLGDSALYLCASSLGAGPNSNQPQHFGDGTRLSIL.

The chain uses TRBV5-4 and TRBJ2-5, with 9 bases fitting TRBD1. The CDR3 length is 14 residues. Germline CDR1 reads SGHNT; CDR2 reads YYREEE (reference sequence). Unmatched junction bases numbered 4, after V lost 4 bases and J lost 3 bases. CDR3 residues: CASSQRTGEETQYF. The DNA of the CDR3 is TGTGCCAGCAGCCAAAGGACAGGGGAAGAGACCCAGTACTTC.

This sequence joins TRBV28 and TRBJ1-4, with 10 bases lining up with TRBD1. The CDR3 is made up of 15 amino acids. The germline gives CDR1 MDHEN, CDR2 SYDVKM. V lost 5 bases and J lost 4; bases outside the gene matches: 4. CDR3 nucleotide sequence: TGTGCCAGCAGTCCGTGGGACAGGGGTAATGAAAAACTGTTTTTT. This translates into CASSPWDRGNEKLFF. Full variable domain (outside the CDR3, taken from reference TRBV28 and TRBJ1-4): DVKVTQSSRYLVKRTGEKVFLECVQDMDHENMFWYRQDPGLGLRLIYFSYDVKMKEKGDIPEGYSVSREKKERFSLILESASTNQTSMYLCASSPWDRGNEKLFFGSGTQLSVL.

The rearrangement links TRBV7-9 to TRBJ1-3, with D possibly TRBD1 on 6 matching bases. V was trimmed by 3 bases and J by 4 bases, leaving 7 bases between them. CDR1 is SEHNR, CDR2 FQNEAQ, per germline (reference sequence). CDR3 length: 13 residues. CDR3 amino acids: CASSFGQGNTIYF. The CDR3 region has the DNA TGTGCCAGCAGCTTTGGACAGGGAAACACCATATATTTT.

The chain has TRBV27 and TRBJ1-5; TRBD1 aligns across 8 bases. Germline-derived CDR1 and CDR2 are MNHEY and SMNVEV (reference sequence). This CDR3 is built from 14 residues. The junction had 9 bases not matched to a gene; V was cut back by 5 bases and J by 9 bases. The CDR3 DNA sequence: TGTGCCAGCAGTCCAAGACAGGGGCGGGGGCCCCAGCATTTT. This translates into CASSPRQGRGPQHF.

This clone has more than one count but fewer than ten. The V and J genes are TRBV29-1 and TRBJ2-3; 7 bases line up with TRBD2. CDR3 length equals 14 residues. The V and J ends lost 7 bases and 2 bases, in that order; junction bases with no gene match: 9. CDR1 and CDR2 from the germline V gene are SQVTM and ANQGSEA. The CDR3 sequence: CSGRGGRPTDTQYF. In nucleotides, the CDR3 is TGCAGCGGACGGGGCGGGAGACCCACAGATACGCAGTATTTT.

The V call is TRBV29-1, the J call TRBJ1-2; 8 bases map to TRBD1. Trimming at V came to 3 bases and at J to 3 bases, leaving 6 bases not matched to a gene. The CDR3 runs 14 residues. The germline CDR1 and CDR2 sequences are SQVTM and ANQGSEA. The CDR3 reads CSVDDRGRYYGYTF. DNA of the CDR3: TGCAGCGTTGATGACAGGGGAAGGTACTATGGCTACACCTTC.

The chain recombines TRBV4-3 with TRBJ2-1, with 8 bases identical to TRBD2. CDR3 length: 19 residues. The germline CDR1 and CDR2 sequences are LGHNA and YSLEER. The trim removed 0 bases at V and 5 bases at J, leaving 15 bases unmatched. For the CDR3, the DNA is TGCGCCAGCAGCCAAGATCACTACACATGGGCTAGCGGGCACAATGAGCAGTTCTTC. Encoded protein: CASSQDHYTWASGHNEQFF.

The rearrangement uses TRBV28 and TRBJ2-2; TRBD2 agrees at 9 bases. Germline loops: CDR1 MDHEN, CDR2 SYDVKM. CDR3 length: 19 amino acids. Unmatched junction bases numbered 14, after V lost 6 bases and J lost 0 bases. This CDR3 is CASSQSLAGNRPNTGELFF. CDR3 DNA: TGTGCCAGCAGCCAAAGCCTAGCGGGAAACCGCCCGAACACCGGGGAGCTGTTTTTT.

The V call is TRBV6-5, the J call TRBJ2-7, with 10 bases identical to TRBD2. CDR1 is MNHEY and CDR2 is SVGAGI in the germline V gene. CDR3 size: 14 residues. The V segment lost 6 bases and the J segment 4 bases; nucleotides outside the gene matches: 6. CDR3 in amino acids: CASRTASGSYEQYF. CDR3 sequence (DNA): TGTGCCAGCAGGACGGCTAGCGGGAGTTACGAGCAGTACTTC.

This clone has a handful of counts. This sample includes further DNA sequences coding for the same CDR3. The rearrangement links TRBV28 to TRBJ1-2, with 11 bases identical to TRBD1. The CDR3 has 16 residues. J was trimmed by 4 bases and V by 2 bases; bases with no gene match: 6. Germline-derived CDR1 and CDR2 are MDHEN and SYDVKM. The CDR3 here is CASSLTGTGGGYGYTF. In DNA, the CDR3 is TGTGCCAGCAGTTTAACCGGGACAGGGGGAGGCTATGGCTACACCTTC.

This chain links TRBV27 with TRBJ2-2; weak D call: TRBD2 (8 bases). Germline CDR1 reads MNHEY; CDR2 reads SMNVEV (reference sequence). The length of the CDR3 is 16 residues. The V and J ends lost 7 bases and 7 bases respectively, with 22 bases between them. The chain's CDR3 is CASNKGAGGGIGELFF. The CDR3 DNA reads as TGTGCCAGCAACAAGGGGGCGGGAGGAGGGATCGGGGAGCTGTTTTTT.

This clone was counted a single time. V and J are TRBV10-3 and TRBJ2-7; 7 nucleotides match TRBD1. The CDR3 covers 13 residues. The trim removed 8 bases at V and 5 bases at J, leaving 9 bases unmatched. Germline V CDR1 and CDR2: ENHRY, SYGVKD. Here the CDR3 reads CAIGETGKDEQYF. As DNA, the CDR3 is TGTGCCATCGGGGAGACAGGGAAGGACGAGCAGTACTTC.

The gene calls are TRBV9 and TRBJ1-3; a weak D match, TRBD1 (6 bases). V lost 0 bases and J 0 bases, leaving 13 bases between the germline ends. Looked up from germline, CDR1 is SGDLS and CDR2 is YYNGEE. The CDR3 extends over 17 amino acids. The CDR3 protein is CASSVVPYRASGNTIYF. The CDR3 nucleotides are TGTGCCAGCAGCGTAGTCCCTTACAGGGCCTCTGGAAACACCATATATTTT. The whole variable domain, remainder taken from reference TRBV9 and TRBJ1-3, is DSGVTQTPKHLITATGQRVTLRCSPRSGDLSVYWYQQSLDQGLQFLIQYYNGEERAKGNILERFSAQQFPDLHSELNLSSLELGDSALYFCASSVVPYRASGNTIYFGEGSWLTVV.

CDR3 nucleotide sequence: TGCGCCAGCAGCTTGGCCGAGCGCACAGATACGCAGTATTTT. Its protein product is CASSLAERTDTQYF. This chain joins TRBV5-1 and TRBJ2-3; the D is unclear. The V end was cut by 0 bases, the J end by 1 base, with 6 bases between. This CDR3 comprises 14 residues. Germline V gene data show CDR1 as SGHRS and CDR2 as YFSETQ.

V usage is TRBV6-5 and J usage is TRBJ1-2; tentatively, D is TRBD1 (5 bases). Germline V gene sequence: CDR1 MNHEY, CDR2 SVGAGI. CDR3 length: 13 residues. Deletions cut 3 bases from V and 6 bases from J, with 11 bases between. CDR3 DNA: TGTGCCAGCAGTTATTGGCAGGGTGATGGCTACACCTTC. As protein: CASSYWQGDGYTF.

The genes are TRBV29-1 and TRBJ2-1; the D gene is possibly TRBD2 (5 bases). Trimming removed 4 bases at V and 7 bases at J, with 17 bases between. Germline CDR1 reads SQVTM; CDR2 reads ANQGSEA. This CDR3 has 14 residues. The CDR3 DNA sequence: TGCAGCGTTGGGAGGACGGGGAACTCTAATGAGCAGTTCTTC. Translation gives CSVGRTGNSNEQFF.

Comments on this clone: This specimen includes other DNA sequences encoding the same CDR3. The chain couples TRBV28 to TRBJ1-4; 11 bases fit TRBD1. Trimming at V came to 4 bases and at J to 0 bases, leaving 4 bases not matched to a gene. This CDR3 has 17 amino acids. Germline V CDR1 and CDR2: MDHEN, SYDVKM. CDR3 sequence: CASSSPGQGATNEKLFF. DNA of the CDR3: TGTGCCAGCAGTTCTCCGGGACAGGGGGCAACTAATGAAAAACTGTTTTTT.

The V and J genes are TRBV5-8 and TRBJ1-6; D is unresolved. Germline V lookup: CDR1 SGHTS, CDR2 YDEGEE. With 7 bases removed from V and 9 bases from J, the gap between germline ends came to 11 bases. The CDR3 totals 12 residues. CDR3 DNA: TGTGCCAGCCCGTTGCCGGGTTCACCCCTCCACTTT. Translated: CASPLPGSPLHF.

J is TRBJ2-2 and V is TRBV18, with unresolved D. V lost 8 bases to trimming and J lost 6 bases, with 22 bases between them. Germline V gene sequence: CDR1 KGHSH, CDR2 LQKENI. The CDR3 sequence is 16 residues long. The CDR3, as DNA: TGTGCCAGCCAACGACTCTCTAGTCAGTATGCCGGGGAGCTGTTTTTT. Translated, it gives CASQRLSSQYAGELFF.

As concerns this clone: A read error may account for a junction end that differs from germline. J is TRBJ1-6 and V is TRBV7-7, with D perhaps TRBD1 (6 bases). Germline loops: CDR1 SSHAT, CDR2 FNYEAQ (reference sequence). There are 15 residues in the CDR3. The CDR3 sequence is CASSLQGPWNSPLHF. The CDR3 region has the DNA TGTGCTAGCAGCCTACAGGGTCCCTGGAATTCACCCCTCCACTTT.

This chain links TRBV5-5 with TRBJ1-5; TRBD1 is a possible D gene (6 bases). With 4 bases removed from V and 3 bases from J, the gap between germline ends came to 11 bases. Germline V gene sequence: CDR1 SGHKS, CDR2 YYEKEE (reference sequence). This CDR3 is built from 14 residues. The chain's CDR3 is CASSPDRFNQPQHF. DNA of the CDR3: TGTGCCAGCAGCCCTGACAGGTTCAATCAGCCCCAGCATTTT.

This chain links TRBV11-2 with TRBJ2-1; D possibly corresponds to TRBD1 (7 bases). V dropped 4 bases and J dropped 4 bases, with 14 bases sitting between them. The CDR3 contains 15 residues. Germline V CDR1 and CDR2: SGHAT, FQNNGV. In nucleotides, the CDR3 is TGTGCCAGCAGCTCGGAGGGGGCGGGTTACAATGAGCAGTTCTTC. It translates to CASSSEGAGYNEQFF.